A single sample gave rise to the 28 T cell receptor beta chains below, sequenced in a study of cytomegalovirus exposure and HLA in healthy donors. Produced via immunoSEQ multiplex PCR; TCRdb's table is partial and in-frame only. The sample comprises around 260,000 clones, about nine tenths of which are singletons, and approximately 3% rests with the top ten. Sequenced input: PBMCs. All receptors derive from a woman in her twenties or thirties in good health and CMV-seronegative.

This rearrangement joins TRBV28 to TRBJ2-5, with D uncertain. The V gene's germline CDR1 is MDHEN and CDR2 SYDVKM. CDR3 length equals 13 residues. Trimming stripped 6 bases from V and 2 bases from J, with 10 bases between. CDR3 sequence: CASSAAPQETQYF. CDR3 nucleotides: TGTGCCAGCAGCGCAGCCCCACAAGAGACCCAGTACTTC.

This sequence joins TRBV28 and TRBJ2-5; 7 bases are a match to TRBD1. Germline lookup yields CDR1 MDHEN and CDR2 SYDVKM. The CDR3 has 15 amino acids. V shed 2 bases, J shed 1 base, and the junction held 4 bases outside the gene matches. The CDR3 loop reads CASSLHQGVQETQYF. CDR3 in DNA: TGTGCCAGCAGTTTACATCAGGGGGTCCAAGAGACCCAGTACTTC.

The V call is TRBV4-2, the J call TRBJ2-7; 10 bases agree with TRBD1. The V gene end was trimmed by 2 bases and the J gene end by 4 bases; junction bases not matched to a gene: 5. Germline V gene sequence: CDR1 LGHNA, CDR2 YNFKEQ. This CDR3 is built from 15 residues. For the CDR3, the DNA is TGTGCCAGCAGCCAACAGACGGGACAGGGGTACGAGCAGTACTTC. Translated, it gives CASSQQTGQGYEQYF.

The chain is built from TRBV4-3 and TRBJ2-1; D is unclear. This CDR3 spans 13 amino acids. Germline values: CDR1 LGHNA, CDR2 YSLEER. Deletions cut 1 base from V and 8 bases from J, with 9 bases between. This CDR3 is CASSQVPGYEQFF. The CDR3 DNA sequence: TGCGCCAGCAGCCAAGTCCCCGGCTATGAGCAGTTCTTC.

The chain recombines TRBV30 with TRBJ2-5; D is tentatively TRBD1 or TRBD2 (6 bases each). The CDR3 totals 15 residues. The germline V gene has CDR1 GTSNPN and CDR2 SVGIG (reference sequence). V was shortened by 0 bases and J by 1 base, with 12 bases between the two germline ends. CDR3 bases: TGTGCCTGGAGTGTAAGGCGGGACACCCAAGAGACCCAGTACTTC. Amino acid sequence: CAWSVRRDTQETQYF.

The CDR3 nucleotides read TGTGCCAGCAGTGAATCCAGAATTCAAGCTAACTATGGCTACACCTTC. Translating gives CASSESRIQANYGYTF. This chain connects TRBV2 to TRBJ1-2; D is undetermined. From germline, CDR1 is SNHLY and CDR2 FYNNEI. Trimming took off 2 bases at V and 0 bases at J, with 13 bases between the two ends. This CDR3 comprises 16 residues.

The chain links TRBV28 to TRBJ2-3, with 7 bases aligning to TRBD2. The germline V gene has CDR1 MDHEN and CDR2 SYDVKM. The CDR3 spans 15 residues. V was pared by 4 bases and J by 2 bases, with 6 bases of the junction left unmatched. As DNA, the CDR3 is TGTGCCAGCAGTTGGGGGGGTTCTTACACAGATACGCAGTATTTT. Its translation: CASSWGGSYTDTQYF.

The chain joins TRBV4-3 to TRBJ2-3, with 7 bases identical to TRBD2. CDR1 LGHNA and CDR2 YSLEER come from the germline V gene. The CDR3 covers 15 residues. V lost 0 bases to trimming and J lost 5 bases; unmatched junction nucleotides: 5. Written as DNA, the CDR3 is TGCGCCAGCAGCCAAGACTTGACTAGCCAAGATACGCAGTATTTT. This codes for CASSQDLTSQDTQYF.

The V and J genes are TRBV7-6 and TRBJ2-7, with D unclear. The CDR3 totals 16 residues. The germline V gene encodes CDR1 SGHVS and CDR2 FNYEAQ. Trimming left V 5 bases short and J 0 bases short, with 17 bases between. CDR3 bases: TGTGCCAGCAGCCCCGTACTGTCACGCAGCTCCTACGAGCAGTACTTC. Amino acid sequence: CASSPVLSRSSYEQYF.

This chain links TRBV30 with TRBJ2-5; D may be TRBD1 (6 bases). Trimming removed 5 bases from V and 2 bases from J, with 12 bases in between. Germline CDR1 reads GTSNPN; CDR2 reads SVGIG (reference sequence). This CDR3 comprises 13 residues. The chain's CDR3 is CAWGTLEQETQYF. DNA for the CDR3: TGTGCCTGGGGGACACTAGAACAAGAGACCCAGTACTTC.

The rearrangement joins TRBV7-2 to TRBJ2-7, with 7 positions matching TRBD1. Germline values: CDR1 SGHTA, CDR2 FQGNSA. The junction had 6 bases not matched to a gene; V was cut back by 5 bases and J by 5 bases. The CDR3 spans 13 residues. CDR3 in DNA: TGTGCCAGCAGCGAGGGACAGTTAAACGAGCAGTACTTC. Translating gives CASSEGQLNEQYF.

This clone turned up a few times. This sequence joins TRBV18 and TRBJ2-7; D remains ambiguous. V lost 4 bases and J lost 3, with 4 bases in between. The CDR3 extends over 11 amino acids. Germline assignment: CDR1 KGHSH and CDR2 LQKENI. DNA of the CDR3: TGTGCCAGCTCACTTCACTACGAGCAGTACTTC. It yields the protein CASSLHYEQYF.

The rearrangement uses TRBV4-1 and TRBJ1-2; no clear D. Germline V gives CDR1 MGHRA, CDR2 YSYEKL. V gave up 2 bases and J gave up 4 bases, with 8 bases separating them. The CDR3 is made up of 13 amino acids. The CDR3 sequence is CASSQPEGYGYTF. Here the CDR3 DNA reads TGCGCCAGCAGCCAACCCGAGGGCTATGGCTACACCTTC.

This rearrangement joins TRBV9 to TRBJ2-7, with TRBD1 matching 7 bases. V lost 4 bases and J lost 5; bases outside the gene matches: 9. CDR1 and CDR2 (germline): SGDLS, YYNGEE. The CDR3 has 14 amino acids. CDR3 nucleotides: TGTGCCAGCAGCCCAGGGGGAGTTGGAAACGAGCAGTACTTC. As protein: CASSPGGVGNEQYF.

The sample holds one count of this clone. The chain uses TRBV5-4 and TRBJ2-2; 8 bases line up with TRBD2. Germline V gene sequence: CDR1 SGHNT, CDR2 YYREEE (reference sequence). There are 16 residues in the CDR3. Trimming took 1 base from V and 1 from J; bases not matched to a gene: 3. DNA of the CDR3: TGTGCCAGCAGCTTGATACTAGCGGAGAACACCGGGGAGCTGTTTTTT. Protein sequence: CASSLILAENTGELFF.

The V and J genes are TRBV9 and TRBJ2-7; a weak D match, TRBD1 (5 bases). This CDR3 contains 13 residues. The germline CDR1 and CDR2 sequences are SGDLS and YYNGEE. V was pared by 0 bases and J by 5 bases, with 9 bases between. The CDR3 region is CASSVGVRDEQYF. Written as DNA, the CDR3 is TGTGCCAGCAGCGTAGGAGTCAGGGACGAGCAGTACTTC.

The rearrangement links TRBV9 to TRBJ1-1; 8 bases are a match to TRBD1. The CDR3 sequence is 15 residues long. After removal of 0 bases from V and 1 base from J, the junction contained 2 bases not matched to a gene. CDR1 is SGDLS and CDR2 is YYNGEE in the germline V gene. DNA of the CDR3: TGTGCCAGCAGCGTAGACGGGACAGGGAACACTGAAGCTTTCTTT. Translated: CASSVDGTGNTEAFF. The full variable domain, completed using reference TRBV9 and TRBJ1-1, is DSGVTQTPKHLITATGQRVTLRCSPRSGDLSVYWYQQSLDQGLQFLIQYYNGEERAKGNILERFSAQQFPDLHSELNLSSLELGDSALYFCASSVDGTGNTEAFFGQGTRLTVV.

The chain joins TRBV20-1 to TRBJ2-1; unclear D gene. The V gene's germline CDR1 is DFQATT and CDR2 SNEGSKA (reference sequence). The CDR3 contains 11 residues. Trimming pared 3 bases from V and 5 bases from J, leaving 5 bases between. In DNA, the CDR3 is TGCAGTGCTAGCTACCACAATGAGCAGTTCTTC. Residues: CSASYHNEQFF.

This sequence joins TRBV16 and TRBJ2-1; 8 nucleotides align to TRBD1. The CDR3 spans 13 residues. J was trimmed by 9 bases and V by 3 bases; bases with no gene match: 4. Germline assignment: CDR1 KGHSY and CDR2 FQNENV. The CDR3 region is CASSHLDRGEQFF. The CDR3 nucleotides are TGTGCCAGCAGCCACCTCGACAGGGGTGAGCAGTTCTTC.

The CDR3 region is CASSQSRQGANYGYTF. The CDR3 DNA is TGCGCCAGCAGTCAGAGTAGACAGGGGGCGAACTATGGCTACACCTTC. This rearrangement joins TRBV4-1 to TRBJ1-2; 10 bases are shared with TRBD1. The CDR3 is 16 residues long. The ends lost 6 bases at V and 2 bases at J; junction bases unmatched: 9. Per germline, CDR1 MGHRA and CDR2 YSYEKL.

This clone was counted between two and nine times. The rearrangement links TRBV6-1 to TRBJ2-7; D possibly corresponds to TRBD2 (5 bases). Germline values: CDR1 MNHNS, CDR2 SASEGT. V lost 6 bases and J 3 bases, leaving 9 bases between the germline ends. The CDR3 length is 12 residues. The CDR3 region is CASSSGSYEQYF. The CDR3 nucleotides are TGTGCCAGCAGCTCGGGGAGCTACGAGCAGTACTTC.

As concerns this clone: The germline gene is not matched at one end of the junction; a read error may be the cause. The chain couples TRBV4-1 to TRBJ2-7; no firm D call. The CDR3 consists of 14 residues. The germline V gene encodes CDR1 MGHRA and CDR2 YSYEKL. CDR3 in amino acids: CASSEESRSGEQYF. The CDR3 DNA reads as TGCGCCAGCAGCGAAGAGTCTCGGTCCGGCGAGCAGTACTTC.

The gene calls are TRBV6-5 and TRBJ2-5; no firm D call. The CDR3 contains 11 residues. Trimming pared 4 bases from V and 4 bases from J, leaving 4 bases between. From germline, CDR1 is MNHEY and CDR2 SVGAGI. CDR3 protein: CASSFGETQYF. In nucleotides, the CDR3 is TGTGCCAGCAGTTTCGGAGAGACCCAGTACTTC.

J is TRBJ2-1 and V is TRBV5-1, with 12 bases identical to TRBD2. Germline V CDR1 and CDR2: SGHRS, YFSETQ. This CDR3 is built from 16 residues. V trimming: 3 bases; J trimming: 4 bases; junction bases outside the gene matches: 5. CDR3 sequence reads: CASSSGLAGPYNEQFF. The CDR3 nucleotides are TGCGCCAGCAGCTCCGGACTAGCGGGGCCGTACAATGAGCAGTTCTTC. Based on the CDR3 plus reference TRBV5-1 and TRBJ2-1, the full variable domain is KAGVTQTPRYLIKTRGQQVTLSCSPISGHRSVSWYQQTPGQGLQFLFEYFSETQRNKGNFPGRFSGRQFSNSRSEMNVSTLELGDSALYLCASSSGLAGPYNEQFFGPGTRLTVL.

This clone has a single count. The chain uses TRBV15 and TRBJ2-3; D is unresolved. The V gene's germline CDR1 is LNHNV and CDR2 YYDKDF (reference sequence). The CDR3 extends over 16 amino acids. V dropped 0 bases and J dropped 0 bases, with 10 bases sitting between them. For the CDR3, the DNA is TGTGCCACCAGCAGAGAGAACTCTTCTAGCACAGATACGCAGTATTTT. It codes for CATSRENSSSTDTQYF.

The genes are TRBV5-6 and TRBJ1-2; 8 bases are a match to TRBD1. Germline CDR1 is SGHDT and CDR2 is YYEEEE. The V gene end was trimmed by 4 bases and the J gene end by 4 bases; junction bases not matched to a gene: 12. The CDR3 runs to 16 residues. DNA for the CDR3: TGTGCCAGCAGCACTCGGGGACAGGAGGGCCCCTATGGCTACACCTTC. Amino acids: CASSTRGQEGPYGYTF.

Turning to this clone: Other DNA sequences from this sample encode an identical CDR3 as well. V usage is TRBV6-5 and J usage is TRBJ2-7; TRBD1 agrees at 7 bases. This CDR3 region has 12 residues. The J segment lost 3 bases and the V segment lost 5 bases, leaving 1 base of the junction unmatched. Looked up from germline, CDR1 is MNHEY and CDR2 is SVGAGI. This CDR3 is CASSRQGYEQYF. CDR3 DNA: TGTGCCAGCAGTAGACAGGGCTACGAGCAGTACTTC.

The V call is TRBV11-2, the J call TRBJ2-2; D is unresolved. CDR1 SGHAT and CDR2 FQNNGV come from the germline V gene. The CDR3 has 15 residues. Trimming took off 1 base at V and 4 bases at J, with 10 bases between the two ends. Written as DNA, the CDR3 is TGTGCCAGCAGCTTAGGATCCGTAGGCACCGGGGAGCTGTTTTTT. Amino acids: CASSLGSVGTGELFF.